This TCR beta chain is drawn from a study of chemoradiotherapy in HPV16-positive cancers. CDR3 length: 14 amino acids. This clone occurred once. Here immunoSEQ multiplex PCR was the method, and the copy in TCRdb shows in-frame clones only, minus some. The table lists some 70,000 clones, 88% of them singletons. The chain joins TRBV12-2 to TRBJ1-2. TRBV12-2 is deemed a pseudogene. The receptor was derived from a human donor with HPV-associated anogenital cancer. Sequenced here: blood, sampled from a patient who underwent chemoradiotherapy. For the CDR3, the DNA is TGTGCAAGTCGCTTCGGTAGGGGGGTCTATGGCTACACCTTC. Encoded protein: CASRFGRGVYGYTF.